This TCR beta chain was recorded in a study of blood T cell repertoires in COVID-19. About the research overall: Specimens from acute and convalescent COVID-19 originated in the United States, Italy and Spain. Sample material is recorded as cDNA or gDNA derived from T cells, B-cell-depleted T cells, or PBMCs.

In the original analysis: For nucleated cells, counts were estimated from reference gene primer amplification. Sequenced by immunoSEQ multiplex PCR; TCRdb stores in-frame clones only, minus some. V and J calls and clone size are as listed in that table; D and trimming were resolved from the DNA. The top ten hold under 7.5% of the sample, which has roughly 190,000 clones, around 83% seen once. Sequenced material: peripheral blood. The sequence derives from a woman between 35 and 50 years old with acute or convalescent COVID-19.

CDR3 in amino acids: CASSQGQAGYTF. In nucleotides, the CDR3 is TGTGCCAGCAGCCAAGGTCAAGCTGGCTACACCTTC. This sequence joins TRBV3-1 (or the pseudogene TRBV3-2) and TRBJ1-2; no clear D gene. The germline CDR1 and CDR2 sequences are LGHDT and YNNKEL (reference sequence). V lost 1 base, J lost 7 bases, and 7 bases lay in between. This CDR3 has 12 residues.